This T cell receptor beta chain was obtained from a study of OX40 agonist ivuxolimab in advanced cancers. Study as a whole: Prior checkpoint blockade (anti-PD-1, anti-PD-L1 or anti-CTLA-4) was permitted; around 39% had it. General study findings and limits: Patients with a partial response at 0.1-3.0 mg/kg had among the lowest clonal expansion.

Worth noting for this clone: Its antigen remains unidentified.

Generated by immunoSEQ multiplex PCR, the TCRdb table keeps only in-frame clones and is missing some. The sample has about 28,000 clones, 85% seen once. This CDR3 region has 15 residues. The ends were cut back, 4 bases at V and 3 bases at J, with 17 bases in the middle. Germline V gene lookup returns CDR1 SGDLS and CDR2 YYNGEE. The cohort excluded patients with autoimmune disease history or systemic immunosuppression. Sampling of blood occurred at baseline, cycle 4 day 1, and cycle 7 day 1. The source is an adult with an advanced solid tumor such as melanoma, head and neck, liver or kidney cancer. This specimen was CD4+ or CD8+ T cells sorted from blood, taken in a trial of the OX40 agonist ivuxolimab. V and J are TRBV9 and TRBJ2-7; D unclear. CDR3 sequence reads: CASSTGPALLYEQYF. The CDR3 DNA sequence: TGTGCCAGCAGCACCGGCCCTGCCCTTCTCTACGAGCAGTACTTC.